The rows below give T cell receptor beta chains drawn from one sample of a study of graft-versus-host responses after intestinal transplantation. This table comes from immunoSEQ multiplex PCR, and its TCRdb copy is limited to in-frame clones, with some not included. The sample lists about 64,000 clones, around nine tenths seen once, with 1.7% in the top ten. No antigens are known for them. This sample comprised unstimulated CD8+ T cells sorted from spleen or lymph node cells, obtained before transplant. These receptors were collected from a human donor who was the organ donor for an intestinal transplant. Both conserved end residues are part of each CDR3. The D gene is left open where the match is weak. Where a row states a size, it is once, few, many or the class of an expanded clone; other rows omit it.

j_call clone_size d_call v_call cdr3_aa cdr3_nt
TRBJ1-2 . TRBD1 TRBV4-3 CASSQMDRVGSDGYTF TGCGCCAGCAGCCAGATGGACAGGGTTGGATCGGATGGCTACACCTTC
TRBJ2-5 . TRBD2 TRBV11-2 CASSATSGSSSSRETQYF TGTGCCAGCAGCGCTACTAGCGGGAGTTCTAGTAGCCGAGAGACCCAGTACTTC
TRBJ2-7 . . TRBV28 CASSPMREQYF TGTGCCAGCAGTCCCATGCGCGAGCAGTACTTC
TRBJ2-7 . TRBD2 TRBV4-3 CASSRGTSGTYEQYF TGCGCCAGCAGCCGTGGGACTAGCGGAACCTACGAGCAGTACTTC
TRBJ2-2 . . TRBV10-3 CAISDYTGELFF TGTGCCATCAGTGACTACACCGGGGAGCTGTTTTTT
TRBJ2-7 few . TRBV4-1 CASSQEEELAEQYF TGCGCCAGCAGCCAAGAGGAGGAATTGGCCGAGCAGTACTTC
TRBJ2-1 . . TRBV5-6 CASSLSERPYNEQFF TGTGCCAGCAGCTTGAGCGAGCGGCCCTACAATGAGCAGTTCTTC
TRBJ2-1 . . TRBV19 CASSISRGNEQFF TGTGCCAGTAGTATCAGCAGGGGAAATGAGCAGTTCTTC
TRBJ2-2 . . TRBV29-1 CSVHGADTGELFF TGCAGCGTGCATGGGGCGGACACCGGGGAGCTGTTTTTT
TRBJ2-1 . TRBD2 TRBV27 CASSLTPSTSGRHNEQFF TGTGCCAGCAGTTTAACCCCCTCGACTAGCGGGAGACACAATGAGCAGTTCTTC
TRBJ2-1 . TRBD2 TRBV5-4 CASSHPAGTSGITGYNEQFF TGTGCCAGCAGCCACCCCGCCGGGACTAGCGGGATTACAGGGTACAATGAGCAGTTCTTC
TRBJ1-1 . . TRBV28 CASSFGSTEAFF TGTGCCAGCAGTTTCGGGAGCACTGAAGCTTTCTTT
TRBJ1-1 . TRBD1 TRBV23-1 CASSQWGNRGPYTEAFF TGCGCCAGCAGTCAATGGGGCAACAGGGGACCTTACACTGAAGCTTTCTTT
TRBJ2-7 . . TRBV2 CASMGGGSYEQYF TGTGCCAGCATGGGGGGAGGTTCTTACGAGCAGTACTTC
TRBJ2-5 . TRBD2 TRBV19 CASSGNPGLAGFLKTQYF TGTGCCAGTAGTGGTAATCCGGGACTAGCGGGATTTTTAAAGACCCAGTACTTC
TRBJ1-1 . TRBD1 TRBV5-4 CASSLLSMTGANTEAFF TGTGCCAGCAGCTTGCTCTCCATGACAGGGGCCAACACTGAAGCTTTCTTT
TRBJ2-1 . . TRBV27 CASSYSGAYNEQFF TGTGCCAGCAGCTATAGCGGTGCCTACAATGAGCAGTTCTTC
TRBJ1-2 . TRBD1 TRBV5-5 CASSLHRFQGGPYGYTF TGTGCCAGCAGCTTGCATCGGTTTCAGGGGGGACCCTATGGCTACACCTTC
TRBJ2-2 once . TRBV5-4 CASSSTSTGYTGELFF TGTGCCAGCAGCTCTACCTCTACAGGTTACACCGGGGAGCTGTTTTTT
TRBJ2-2 . . TRBV27 CASRRGYGGTGELFF TGTGCCAGCAGACGGGGATACGGGGGCACCGGGGAGCTGTTTTTT
TRBJ2-5 . . TRBV11-2 CASSLFAREGETQYF TGTGCCAGCAGCTTATTTGCTCGGGAAGGAGAGACCCAGTACTTC
TRBJ1-2 . TRBD1 TRBV27 CASGLQGTYGYTF TGTGCCAGCGGTTTACAGGGGACCTATGGCTACACCTTC
TRBJ2-3 . . TRBV30 CAWSEHSPQNTQYF TGTGCCTGGAGTGAGCACAGCCCCCAAAATACGCAGTATTTT
TRBJ2-7 . . TRBV13 CASSSALVSFYEQYF TGTGCCAGCAGCTCCGCTCTAGTGTCCTTTTACGAGCAGTACTTC
TRBJ2-7 . . TRBV19 CASSIVWTEGDYEQYF TGTGCCAGTAGTATAGTCTGGACAGAAGGGGACTACGAGCAGTACTTC